Each of the 6 T cell receptor beta chains below was sequenced from the same sample in a study of OX40 agonist ivuxolimab in advanced cancers. Data came from immunoSEQ multiplex PCR; TCRdb stores just in-frame clones and leaves some out. The top ten clones hold less than 4.5% of a sample with tens of thousands of clones, 70% to 85% of them seen once. The sequences come from CD4+ or CD8+ T cells sorted from blood, collected in a trial of the OX40 agonist ivuxolimab. Receptors were obtained from an adult with an advanced solid tumor such as melanoma, head and neck, liver or kidney cancer.

This chain uses TRBV5-1 with TRBJ2-5; tentative D call: TRBD1 (5 bases). The CDR3 totals 14 residues. Deletions cut 4 bases from V and 5 bases from J, with 15 bases between. Germline assignment: CDR1 SGHRS and CDR2 YFSETQ. The chain's CDR3 is CASSPDKGLETQYF. The CDR3 DNA reads as TGCGCCAGCAGCCCGGACAAGGGTCTGGAGACCCAGTACTTC.

This clone was recorded once. V gene TRBV28 combines with J gene TRBJ2-3; 10 nucleotides line up with TRBD2. The ends lost 2 bases at V and 1 base at J; junction bases unmatched: 6. Germline CDR1 and CDR2: MDHEN and SYDVKM. This CDR3 has 17 amino acids. CDR3: CASSLGTSDFGTDTQYF. DNA of the CDR3: TGTGCCAGCAGTTTAGGGACTAGCGACTTTGGCACAGATACGCAGTATTTT.

The V gene is TRBV9, the J gene TRBJ2-3; D gene uncertain. The CDR3 runs to 14 residues. The ends were cut back, 3 bases at V and 0 bases at J, with 8 bases in the middle. The V gene's germline CDR1 is SGDLS and CDR2 YYNGEE. The CDR3, as DNA: TGTGCCAGCAGCGCCCTGACAAGCACAGATACGCAGTATTTT. Encoded protein: CASSALTSTDTQYF.

The V and J genes are TRBV10-2 and TRBJ1-1; D gene ambiguous. Trimming cost V 3 bases and J 0 bases, with 14 bases left between them. Germline CDR1 WSHSY, CDR2 SAAADI. The CDR3 runs to 16 residues. Here the CDR3 DNA reads TGCGCCAGCAGTGATGTGGCAGTTCAGTTGAACACTGAAGCTTTCTTT. Its protein product is CASSDVAVQLNTEAFF.

J is TRBJ1-5 and V is TRBV4-3; D call uncertain. The ends were cut back, 0 bases at V and 0 bases at J, with 9 bases in the middle. Germline assignment: CDR1 LGHNA and CDR2 YSLEER. The CDR3 totals 16 residues. The CDR3 here is CASSQEYRYSNQPQHF. CDR3 nucleotide sequence: TGCGCCAGCAGCCAAGAATACAGATATAGCAATCAGCCCCAGCATTTT.

This clone was counted once. The V call is TRBV25-1, the J call TRBJ1-2; D unclear. Trimming cost V 2 bases and J 2 bases, with 3 bases left between them. The CDR3 is made up of 12 amino acids. Germline lookup yields CDR1 MGHDK and CDR2 SYGVNS. Written as DNA, the CDR3 is TGTGCCAGCAGTGAACCAAACTATGGCTACACCTTC. Its protein is CASSEPNYGYTF.